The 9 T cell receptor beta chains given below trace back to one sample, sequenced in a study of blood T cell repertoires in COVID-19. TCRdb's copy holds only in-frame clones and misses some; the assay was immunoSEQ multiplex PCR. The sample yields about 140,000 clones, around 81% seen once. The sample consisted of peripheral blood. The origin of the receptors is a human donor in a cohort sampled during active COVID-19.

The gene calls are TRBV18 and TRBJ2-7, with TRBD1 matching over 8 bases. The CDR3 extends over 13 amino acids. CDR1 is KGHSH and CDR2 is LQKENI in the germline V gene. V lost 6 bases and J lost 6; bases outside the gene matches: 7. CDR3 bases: TGTGCCAGCTCCCAGGACAGGGTGGGCGAGCAGTACTTC. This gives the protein CASSQDRVGEQYF.

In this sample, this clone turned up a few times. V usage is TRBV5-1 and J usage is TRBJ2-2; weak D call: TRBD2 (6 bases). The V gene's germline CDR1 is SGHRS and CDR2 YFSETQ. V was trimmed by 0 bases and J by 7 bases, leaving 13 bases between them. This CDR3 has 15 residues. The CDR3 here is CASSLDGGEGGELFF. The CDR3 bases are TGCGCCAGCAGCTTGGATGGAGGGGAAGGCGGGGAGCTGTTTTTT.

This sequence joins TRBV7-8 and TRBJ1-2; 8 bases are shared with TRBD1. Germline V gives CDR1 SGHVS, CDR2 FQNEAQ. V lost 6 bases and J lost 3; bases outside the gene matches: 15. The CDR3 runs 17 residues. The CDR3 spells CASSFIPRGRVDYGYTF. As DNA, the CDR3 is TGTGCCAGCAGTTTCATACCCAGGGGGCGAGTGGACTATGGCTACACCTTC.

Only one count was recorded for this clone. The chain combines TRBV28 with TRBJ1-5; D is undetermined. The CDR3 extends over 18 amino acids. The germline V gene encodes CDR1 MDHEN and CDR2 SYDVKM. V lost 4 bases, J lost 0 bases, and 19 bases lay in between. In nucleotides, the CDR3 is TGTGCCAGCAGTTCCCACCCATCCCGGGAGGATAGCAATCAGCCCCAGCATTTT. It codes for CASSSHPSREDSNQPQHF.

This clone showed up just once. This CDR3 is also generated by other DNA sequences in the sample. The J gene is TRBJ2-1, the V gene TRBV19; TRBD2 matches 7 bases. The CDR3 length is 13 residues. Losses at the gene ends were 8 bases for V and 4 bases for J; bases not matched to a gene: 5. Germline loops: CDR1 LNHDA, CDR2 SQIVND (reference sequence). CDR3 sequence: CASSGGSYNEQFF. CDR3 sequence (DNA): TGTGCCAGTTCGGGCGGGAGTTACAATGAGCAGTTCTTC.

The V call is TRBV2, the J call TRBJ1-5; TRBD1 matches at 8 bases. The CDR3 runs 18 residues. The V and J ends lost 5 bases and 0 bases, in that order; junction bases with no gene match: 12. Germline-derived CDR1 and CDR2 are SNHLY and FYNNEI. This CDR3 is CASSPDRAAVGSNQPQHF. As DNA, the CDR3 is TGTGCCAGCAGTCCGGACAGGGCTGCGGTTGGTAGCAATCAGCCCCAGCATTTT.

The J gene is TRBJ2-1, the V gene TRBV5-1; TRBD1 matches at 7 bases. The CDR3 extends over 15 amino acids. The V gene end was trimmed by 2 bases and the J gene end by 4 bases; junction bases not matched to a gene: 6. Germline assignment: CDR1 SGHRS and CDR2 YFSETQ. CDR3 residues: CASSFDRALYNEQFF. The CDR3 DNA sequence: TGCGCCAGCAGCTTTGACAGGGCCCTGTACAATGAGCAGTTCTTC.

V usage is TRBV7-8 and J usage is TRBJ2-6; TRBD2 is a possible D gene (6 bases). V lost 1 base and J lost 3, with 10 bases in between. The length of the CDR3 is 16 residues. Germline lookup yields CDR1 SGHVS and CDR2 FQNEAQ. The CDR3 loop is CASSLVGGGGANVLTF. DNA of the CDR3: TGTGCCAGCAGCTTAGTCGGGGGAGGTGGGGCCAACGTCCTGACTTTC.

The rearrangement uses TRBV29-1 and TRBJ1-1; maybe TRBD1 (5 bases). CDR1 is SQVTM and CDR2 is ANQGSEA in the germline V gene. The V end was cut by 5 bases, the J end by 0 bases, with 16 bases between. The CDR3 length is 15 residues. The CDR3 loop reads CSVSPHGGMNTEAFF. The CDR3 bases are TGCAGCGTTTCTCCTCATGGGGGGATGAACACTGAAGCTTTCTTT.